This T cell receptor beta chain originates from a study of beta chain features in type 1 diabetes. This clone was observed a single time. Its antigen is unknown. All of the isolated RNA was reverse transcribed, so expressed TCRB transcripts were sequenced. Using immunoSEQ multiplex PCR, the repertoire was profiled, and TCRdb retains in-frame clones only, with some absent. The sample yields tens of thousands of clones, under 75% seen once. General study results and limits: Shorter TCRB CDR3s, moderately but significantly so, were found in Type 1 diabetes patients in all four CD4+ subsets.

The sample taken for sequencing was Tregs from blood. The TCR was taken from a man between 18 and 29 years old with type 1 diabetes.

Written as DNA, the CDR3 is TGTGCCAGCAGCAACGGACAGGAGCAAGAAAAACTGTTTTTT. Translation: CASSNGQEQEKLFF. The chain uses TRBV28 and TRBJ1-4; 7 nucleotides line up with TRBD1. The germline CDR1 and CDR2 sequences are MDHEN and SYDVKM. The CDR3 has 14 amino acids. V was clipped by 6 bases and J by 8 bases; unmatched bases: 9. Looking up the rest from reference TRBV28 and TRBJ1-4 gives the full variable domain: DVKVTQSSRYLVKRTGEKVFLECVQDMDHENMFWYRQDPGLGLRLIYFSYDVKMKEKGDIPEGYSVSREKKERFSLILESASTNQTSMYLCASSNGQEQEKLFFGSGTQLSVL.